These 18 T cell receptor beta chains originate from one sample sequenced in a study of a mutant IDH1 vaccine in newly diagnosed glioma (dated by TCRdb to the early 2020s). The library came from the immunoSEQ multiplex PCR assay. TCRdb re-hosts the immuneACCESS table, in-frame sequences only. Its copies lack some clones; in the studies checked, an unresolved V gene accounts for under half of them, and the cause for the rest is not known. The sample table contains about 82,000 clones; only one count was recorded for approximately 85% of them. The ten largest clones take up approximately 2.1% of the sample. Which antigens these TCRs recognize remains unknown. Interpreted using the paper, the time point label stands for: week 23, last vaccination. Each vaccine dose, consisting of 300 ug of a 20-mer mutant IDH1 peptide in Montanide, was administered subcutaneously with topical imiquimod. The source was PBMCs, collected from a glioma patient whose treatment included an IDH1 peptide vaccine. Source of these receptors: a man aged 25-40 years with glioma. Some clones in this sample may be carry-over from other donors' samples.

Here the CDR3 reads CASSIGSGRGEAFF. Written as DNA, the CDR3 is TGTGCCAGTAGTATCGGATCGGGACGGGGAGAAGCTTTCTTT. V is TRBV19 and J is TRBJ1-1, with D maybe TRBD1 (5 bases). This CDR3 region has 14 residues. CDR1 is LNHDA and CDR2 is SQIVND in the germline V gene (reference sequence). V was pared by 3 bases and J by 8 bases, with 16 bases between.

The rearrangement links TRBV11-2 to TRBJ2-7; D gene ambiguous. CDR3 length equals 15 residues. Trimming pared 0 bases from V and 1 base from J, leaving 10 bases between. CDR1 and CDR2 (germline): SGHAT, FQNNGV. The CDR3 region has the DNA TGTGCCAGCAGCTTAGATGGCGGTAGGTCCTACGAGCAGTACTTC. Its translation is CASSLDGGRSYEQYF.

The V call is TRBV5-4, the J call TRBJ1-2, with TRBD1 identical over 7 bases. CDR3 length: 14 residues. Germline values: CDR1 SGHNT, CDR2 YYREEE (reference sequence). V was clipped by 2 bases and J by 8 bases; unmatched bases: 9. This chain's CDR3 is CASSFDRVASGYTF. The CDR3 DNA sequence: TGTGCCAGCAGCTTTGACAGGGTGGCTTCCGGCTACACCTTC.

The DNA for the CDR3 is TGTGCCAGCAGCTTAGCGGGGACAGGGGATGATGAGCAGTTCTTC. Its translation: CASSLAGTGDDEQFF. The chain is built from TRBV7-6 and TRBJ2-1; 10 nucleotides match TRBD1. Germline CDR1 reads SGHVS; CDR2 reads FNYEAQ. This CDR3 has 15 amino acids. V lost 0 bases, J lost 8 bases, and 4 bases stayed unmatched.

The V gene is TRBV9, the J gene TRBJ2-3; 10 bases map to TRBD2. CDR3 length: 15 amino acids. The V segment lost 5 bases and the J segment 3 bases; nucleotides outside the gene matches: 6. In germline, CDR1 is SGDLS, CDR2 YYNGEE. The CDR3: CASSAGTSETDTQYF. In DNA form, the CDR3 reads TGTGCCAGCAGTGCCGGGACTAGCGAAACAGATACGCAGTATTTT.

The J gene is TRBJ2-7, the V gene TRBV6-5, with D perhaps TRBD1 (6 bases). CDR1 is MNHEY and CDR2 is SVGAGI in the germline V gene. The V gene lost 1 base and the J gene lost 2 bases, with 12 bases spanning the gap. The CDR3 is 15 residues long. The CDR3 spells CASSYLPGQAYEQYF. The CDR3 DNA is TGTGCCAGCAGTTACTTACCGGGACAAGCCTACGAGCAGTACTTC.

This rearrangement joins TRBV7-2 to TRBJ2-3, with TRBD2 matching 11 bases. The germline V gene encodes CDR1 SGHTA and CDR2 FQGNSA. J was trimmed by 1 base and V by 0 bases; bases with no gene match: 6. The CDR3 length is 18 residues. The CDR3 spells CASSLAASGGTRTDTQYF. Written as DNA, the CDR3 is TGTGCCAGCAGCTTAGCGGCTAGCGGGGGGACGCGCACAGATACGCAGTATTTT.

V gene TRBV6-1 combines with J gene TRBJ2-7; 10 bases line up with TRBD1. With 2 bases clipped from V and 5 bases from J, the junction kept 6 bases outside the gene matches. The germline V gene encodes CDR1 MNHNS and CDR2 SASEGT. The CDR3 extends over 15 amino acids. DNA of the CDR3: TGTGCCAGCAGTGAATTAGGGACAGGGGCCCACGAGCAGTACTTC. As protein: CASSELGTGAHEQYF.

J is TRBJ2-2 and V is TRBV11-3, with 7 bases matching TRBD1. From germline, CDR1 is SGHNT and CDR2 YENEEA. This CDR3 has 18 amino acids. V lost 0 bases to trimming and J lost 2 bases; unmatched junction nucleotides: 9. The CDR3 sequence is CASSLEFTGTANTGELFF. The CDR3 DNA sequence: TGTGCCAGCAGCTTAGAGTTCACCGGGACAGCTAACACCGGGGAGCTGTTTTTT.

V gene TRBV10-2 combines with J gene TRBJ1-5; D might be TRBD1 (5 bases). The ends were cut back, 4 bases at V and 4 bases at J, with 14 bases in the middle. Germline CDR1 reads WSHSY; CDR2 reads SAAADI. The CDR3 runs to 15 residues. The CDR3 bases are TGCGCCAGCAGTGTCGGGCAGGGCGCAAATCAGCCCCAGCATTTT. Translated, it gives CASSVGQGANQPQHF.

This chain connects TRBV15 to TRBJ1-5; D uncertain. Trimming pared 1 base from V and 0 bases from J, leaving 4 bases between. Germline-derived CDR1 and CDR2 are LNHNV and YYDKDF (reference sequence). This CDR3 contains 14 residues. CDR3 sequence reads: CATSRGYSNQPQHF. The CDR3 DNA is TGTGCCACCAGCAGAGGCTATAGCAATCAGCCCCAGCATTTT.

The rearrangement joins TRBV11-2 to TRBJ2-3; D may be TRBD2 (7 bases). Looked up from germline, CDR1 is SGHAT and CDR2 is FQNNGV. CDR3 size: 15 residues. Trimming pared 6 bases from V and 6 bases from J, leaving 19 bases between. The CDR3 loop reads CASRSGGGGWDTQYF. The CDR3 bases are TGTGCCAGCAGATCCGGTGGCGGGGGCTGGGATACGCAGTATTTT.

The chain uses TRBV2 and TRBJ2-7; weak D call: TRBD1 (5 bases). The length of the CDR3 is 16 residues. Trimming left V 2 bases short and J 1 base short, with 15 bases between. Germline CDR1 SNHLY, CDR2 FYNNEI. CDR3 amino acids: CASSEISGAESYEQYF. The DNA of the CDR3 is TGTGCCAGCAGTGAAATAAGTGGGGCGGAATCCTACGAGCAGTACTTC.

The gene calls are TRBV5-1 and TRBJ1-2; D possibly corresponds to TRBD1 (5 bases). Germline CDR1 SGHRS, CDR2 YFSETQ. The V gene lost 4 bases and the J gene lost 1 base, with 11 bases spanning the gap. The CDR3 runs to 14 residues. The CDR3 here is CASSESQGNYGYTF. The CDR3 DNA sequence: TGCGCCAGCAGCGAGAGCCAGGGTAACTATGGCTACACCTTC.

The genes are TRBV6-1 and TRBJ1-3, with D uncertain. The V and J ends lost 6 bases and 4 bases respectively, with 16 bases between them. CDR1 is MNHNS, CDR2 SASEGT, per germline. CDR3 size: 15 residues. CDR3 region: CASRPYDGSGNTIYF. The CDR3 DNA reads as TGTGCCAGCAGACCTTATGATGGGTCGGGAAACACCATATATTTT.

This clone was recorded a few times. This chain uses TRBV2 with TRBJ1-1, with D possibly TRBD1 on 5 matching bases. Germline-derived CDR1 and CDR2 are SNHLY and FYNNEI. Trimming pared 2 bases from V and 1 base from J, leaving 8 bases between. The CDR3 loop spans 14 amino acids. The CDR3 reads CASSEQGTNTEAFF. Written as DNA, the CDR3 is TGTGCCAGCAGTGAACAGGGCACGAACACTGAAGCTTTCTTT. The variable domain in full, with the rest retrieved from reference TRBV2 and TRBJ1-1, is EPEVTQTPSHQVTQMGQEVILRCVPISNHLYFYWYRQILGQKVEFLVSFYNNEISEKSEIFDDQFSVERPDGSNFTLKIRSTKLEDSAMYFCASSEQGTNTEAFFGQGTRLTVV.

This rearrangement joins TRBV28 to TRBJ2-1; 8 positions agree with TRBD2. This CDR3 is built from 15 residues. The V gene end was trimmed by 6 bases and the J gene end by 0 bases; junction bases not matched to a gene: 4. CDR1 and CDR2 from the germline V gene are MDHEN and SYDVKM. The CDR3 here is CASRRSGGSYNEQFF. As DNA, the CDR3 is TGTGCCAGCAGACGAAGCGGGGGCTCCTACAATGAGCAGTTCTTC. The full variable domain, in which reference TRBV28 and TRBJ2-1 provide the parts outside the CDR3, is DVKVTQSSRYLVKRTGEKVFLECVQDMDHENMFWYRQDPGLGLRLIYFSYDVKMKEKGDIPEGYSVSREKKERFSLILESASTNQTSMYLCASRRSGGSYNEQFFGPGTRLTVL.

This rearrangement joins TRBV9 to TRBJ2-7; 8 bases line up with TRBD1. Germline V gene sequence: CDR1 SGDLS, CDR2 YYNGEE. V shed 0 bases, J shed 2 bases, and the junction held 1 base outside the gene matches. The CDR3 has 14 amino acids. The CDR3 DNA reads TGTGCCAGCAGCGTAGGGACAGGGACCTACGAGCAGTACTTC. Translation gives CASSVGTGTYEQYF.